These 26 T cell receptor beta chains were sequenced from one sample in a study of blood T cell repertoires in COVID-19. Clones were read by immunoSEQ multiplex PCR, and TCRdb kept only the in-frame ones, dropping some. The sample has hundreds of thousands of clones; roughly 90% are singletons. The sample was PBMCs or T cells enriched from blood (not recorded which). These receptor sequences come from a woman aged 18-29 years who had recovered from COVID-19.

The chain recombines TRBV19 with TRBJ1-4; maybe TRBD1 (6 bases). Trimming cost V 6 bases and J 5 bases, with 13 bases left between them. The CDR3 runs to 14 residues. CDR1 LNHDA and CDR2 SQIVND come from the germline V gene (reference sequence). The CDR3 loop is CASSRTAKNEKLFF. The CDR3 DNA is TGTGCCAGTAGCCGGACAGCCAAAAATGAAAAACTGTTTTTT.

The chain employs TRBV12-3 or TRBV12-4 and TRBJ1-2; 7 bases agree with TRBD1. With 7 bases clipped from V and 5 bases from J, the junction kept 7 bases outside the gene matches. The CDR3 spans 13 residues. The CDR3 nucleotides are TGTGCCAGCAACATAGACAGGGTGTATGGCTACACCTTC. Encoded protein: CASNIDRVYGYTF.

This chain links TRBV10-1 with TRBJ2-5; D is uncertain. V gave up 7 bases and J gave up 0 bases, with 9 bases separating them. The germline V gene has CDR1 WNHNN and CDR2 SYGVQD (reference sequence). The CDR3 extends over 13 amino acids. The CDR3 here is CASNHTYQETQYF. The DNA for the CDR3 is TGCGCCAGCAACCACACCTACCAAGAGACCCAGTACTTC.

V and J are TRBV19 and TRBJ1-2; TRBD1 aligns across 7 bases. Germline CDR1 is LNHDA and CDR2 is SQIVND (reference sequence). There are 16 residues in the CDR3. J was trimmed by 2 bases and V by 8 bases; bases with no gene match: 14. The CDR3 loop is CASERQGQPPNYGYTF. The CDR3 DNA is TGTGCCAGTGAAAGACAGGGACAACCCCCCAACTATGGCTACACCTTC.

CDR3 region: CASSGTSGGEQYF. The CDR3 DNA reads TGTGCCAGCAGCGGGACTAGCGGGGGCGAGCAGTACTTC. This chain uses TRBV7-2 with TRBJ2-7, with 14 bases that match TRBD2. CDR3 size: 13 residues. J gave up 6 bases and V 5 bases, and 0 bases lay outside the gene matches. CDR1 and CDR2 from the germline V gene are SGHTA and FQGNSA.

The chain carries TRBV5-1 and TRBJ2-1; 11 positions agree with TRBD2. This CDR3 has 15 residues. The V gene's germline CDR1 is SGHRS and CDR2 YFSETQ. Unmatched junction bases numbered 3, after V lost 4 bases and J lost 3 bases. The CDR3 DNA sequence: TGCGCCAGCAGCACTAGCGGGAGTGGCTACAATGAGCAGTTCTTC. This sequence encodes CASSTSGSGYNEQFF.

V is TRBV10-3 and J is TRBJ2-3; possibly TRBD2 for D (6 bases). Trimming left V 7 bases short and J 4 bases short, with 15 bases between. Per germline, CDR1 ENHRY and CDR2 SYGVKD. CDR3 length: 14 residues. CDR3 nucleotide sequence: TGTGCCATCAACCCGACTAGGGACGCAGATACGCAGTATTTT. Translation: CAINPTRDADTQYF.

This clone was seen only once. The V call is TRBV19, the J call TRBJ1-2; the D is unclear. CDR3 length: 13 residues. Germline-derived CDR1 and CDR2 are LNHDA and SQIVND (reference sequence). Trimming pared 8 bases from V and 0 bases from J, leaving 10 bases between. CDR3 region: CASSPVTNYGYTF. CDR3 sequence (DNA): TGTGCCAGTTCCCCAGTAACTAACTATGGCTACACCTTC.

The chain has TRBV7-2 and TRBJ2-6, with D perhaps TRBD1 (6 bases). Germline loops: CDR1 SGHTA, CDR2 FQGNSA. The CDR3 totals 16 residues. V lost 5 bases, J lost 2 bases, and 13 bases lay in between. The CDR3 here is CASSKGTGPGANVLTF. The CDR3 DNA reads TGTGCCAGCAGCAAAGGCACAGGGCCTGGGGCCAACGTCCTGACTTTC.

J is TRBJ1-1 and V is TRBV19, with 10 bases lining up with TRBD1. This CDR3 is built from 14 residues. The germline CDR1 and CDR2 sequences are LNHDA and SQIVND (reference sequence). J gave up 4 bases and V 4 bases, and 3 bases lay outside the gene matches. The CDR3 protein is CASSSGTGATEAFF. CDR3 DNA sequence: TGTGCCAGTAGTAGCGGGACAGGGGCCACTGAAGCTTTCTTT.

CDR3 bases: TGTGCCATCAGTCCAGAAAGCGGGAGAGGCTACGAGCAGTACTTC. Translation: CAISPESGRGYEQYF. The rearrangement joins TRBV10-3 to TRBJ2-7, with 8 bases identical to TRBD2. After removal of 5 bases from V and 3 bases from J, the junction contained 9 bases not matched to a gene. Germline CDR1 reads ENHRY; CDR2 reads SYGVKD. The CDR3 length is 15 residues.

The chain joins TRBV4-3 to TRBJ2-1; TRBD1 matches 7 bases. Germline loops: CDR1 LGHNA, CDR2 YSLEER. Trimming at V came to 0 bases and at J to 12 bases, leaving 5 bases not matched to a gene. The CDR3 length is 13 residues. This CDR3 is CASSQEVRDRQFF. The DNA for the CDR3 is TGCGCCAGCAGCCAAGAAGTCCGGGACAGGCAGTTCTTC.

The rearrangement uses TRBV6-2 or TRBV6-3 and TRBJ1-1, with 8 bases that match TRBD1. In germline, CDR1 is MNHEY, CDR2 SVGEGT. This CDR3 contains 18 residues. J gave up 0 bases and V 1 base, and 10 bases lay outside the gene matches. The CDR3 region has the DNA TGTGCCAGCAGTTACTTATTGGGACAGGACCTCATGAACACTGAAGCTTTCTTT. As protein: CASSYLLGQDLMNTEAFF.

The V and J genes are TRBV4-3 and TRBJ1-2; 9 bases line up with TRBD1. Germline V gene data show CDR1 as LGHNA and CDR2 as YSLEER. J lost 7 bases, V lost 0 bases, and 6 bases had no gene match. The CDR3 extends over 15 amino acids. CDR3 in DNA: TGCGCCAGCAGCCAAGATTTACAGGGGGCGGGTGGCTACACCTTC. It is translated as CASSQDLQGAGGYTF.

Remarks on this clone: The same CDR3 can be traced to other DNA sequences in this sample. CDR3 protein: CAISESGGSGNTIYF. For the CDR3, the DNA is TGTGCCATCAGTGAGTCCGGGGGTTCGGGAAACACCATATATTTT. This chain connects TRBV10-3 to TRBJ1-3; a possible D gene is TRBD1 (5 bases). V was trimmed by 0 bases and J by 4 bases, leaving 10 bases between them. Germline lookup yields CDR1 ENHRY and CDR2 SYGVKD. The CDR3 extends over 15 amino acids.

This rearrangement joins TRBV7-9 to TRBJ2-3; 16 nucleotides align to TRBD2. With V trimmed by 4 bases and J by 5 bases, 12 bases remained unmatched. The germline gives CDR1 SEHNR, CDR2 FQNEAQ (reference sequence). The CDR3 is made up of 19 amino acids. The CDR3, as DNA: TGTGCCAGCAGCTCCCTGCCGGGACTAGCGGGAGGGCGTCAAGATACGCAGTATTTT. This sequence encodes CASSSLPGLAGGRQDTQYF.

The rearrangement uses TRBV29-1 and TRBJ2-5; 7 bases line up with TRBD2. Per germline, CDR1 SQVTM and CDR2 ANQGSEA. V lost 0 bases and J lost 2; bases outside the gene matches: 9. CDR3 length: 16 amino acids. CDR3 coding DNA: TGCAGCGTTGAAGAAGGATGGACGGGACTACAAGAGACCCAGTACTTC. It is translated as CSVEEGWTGLQETQYF.

The chain joins TRBV19 to TRBJ2-3; D gene ambiguous. CDR1 and CDR2 (germline): LNHDA, SQIVND (reference sequence). Trimming removed 7 bases at V and 6 bases at J, with 14 bases between. This CDR3 is built from 13 residues. In DNA form, the CDR3 reads TGTGCCAGTAAGTGGGCTTGGGCGGATACGCAGTATTTT. Protein product: CASKWAWADTQYF.

The chain carries TRBV25-1 and TRBJ2-3; 8 bases match TRBD2. Per germline, CDR1 MGHDK and CDR2 SYGVNS. The length of the CDR3 is 16 residues. V was clipped by 6 bases and J by 1 base; unmatched bases: 9. The CDR3 loop reads CASRLSGGRGTDTQYF. Written as DNA, the CDR3 is TGTGCCAGCAGACTCTCGGGGGGGCGTGGCACAGATACGCAGTATTTT.

This clone appeared a single time. This chain connects TRBV29-1 to TRBJ2-5, with 10 bases lining up with TRBD2. The CDR3 runs to 15 residues. Looked up from germline, CDR1 is SQVTM and CDR2 is ANQGSEA. J lost 5 bases, V lost 6 bases, and 12 bases had no gene match. The CDR3 DNA is TGCAGCGTGCGGGAGCTAGCGGGAGATTTTGAGACCCAGTACTTC. This encodes CSVRELAGDFETQYF.

This clone was picked up a small number of times. DNA for the CDR3: TGTGCCAGCGAGGGACAGTCCTACGAGCAGTACTTC. Protein: CASEGQSYEQYF. The chain is built from TRBV28 and TRBJ2-7; 7 bases match TRBD1. CDR1 MDHEN and CDR2 SYDVKM come from the germline V gene. V trimming: 8 bases; J trimming: 1 base; junction bases outside the gene matches: 2. The CDR3 extends over 12 amino acids.

The CDR3 region is CSVEGGPGTSLNEQYF. Written as DNA, the CDR3 is TGCAGCGTTGAGGGGGGACCTGGGACTAGCCTCAACGAGCAGTACTTC. The V gene is TRBV29-1, the J gene TRBJ2-7; 9 bases match TRBD2. In germline, CDR1 is SQVTM, CDR2 ANQGSEA. V gave up 3 bases and J gave up 5 bases; unmatched junction bases: 14. This CDR3 has 16 amino acids.

The chain recombines TRBV15 with TRBJ2-1; TRBD2 aligns across 8 bases. The trim removed 4 bases at V and 5 bases at J, leaving 7 bases unmatched. The CDR3 is made up of 15 amino acids. CDR1 LNHNV and CDR2 YYDKDF come from the germline V gene (reference sequence). DNA for the CDR3: TGTGCCACCAGCACCGAGCGGGAGAATAACAATGAGCAGTTCTTC. This translates into CATSTERENNNEQFF.

This chain connects TRBV21-1 to TRBJ2-5; the DNA was not used to check the table's D call, TRBD2. TRBV21-1 is a recognized pseudogene. The CDR3 contains 14 residues. CDR3 residues: CASITGRVGETQYF. Here the CDR3 DNA reads TGTGCCAGCATCACGGGGAGGGTAGGGGAGACCCAGTACTTC.

The V gene is TRBV5-1, the J gene TRBJ1-1, with 9 bases identical to TRBD1. The CDR3 loop spans 15 amino acids. Germline-derived CDR1 and CDR2 are SGHRS and YFSETQ. With 3 bases clipped from V and 3 bases from J, the junction kept 6 bases outside the gene matches. DNA for the CDR3: TGCGCCAGCAGCTCCACGAGACAGGGGGACACTGAAGCTTTCTTT. Amino acid sequence: CASSSTRQGDTEAFF.

V is TRBV7-9 and J is TRBJ2-5; a possible D gene is TRBD2 (5 bases). Germline-derived CDR1 and CDR2 are SEHNR and FQNEAQ (reference sequence). This CDR3 is built from 12 residues. V gave up 3 bases and J gave up 4 bases, with 6 bases separating them. This chain's CDR3 is CASSLRVETQYF. CDR3 sequence (DNA): TGTGCCAGCAGCTTGAGGGTAGAGACCCAGTACTTC.